This T cell receptor beta chain was obtained from a study of T cell clonality in common variable immunodeficiency (dated by TCRdb to between 2014 and 2017). Both CVID patients and healthy controls were predominantly of Caucasian heritage. From each donor, roughly 4.5 to 9 ml of heparinized peripheral whole blood was collected. Genomic DNA from adults with common variable immune deficiency (CVID) and from healthy adult controls was used to sequence TCRbeta CDR3 repertoires. A total of around 22 healthy adult volunteers (roughly 12 female and approximately ten male; age range about 20 to 70 years, mean age about 32) were included in the control group. Diluted blood was density-centrifuged over Hypaque 1077 or Ficoll-Paque to isolate peripheral blood mononuclear cells. Genomic DNA was extracted from unsorted mononuclear cells by Qiagen column purification or by a centrifugation-based method. Measured from the cysteine to the phenylalanine, the CDR3 is 15 residues long. Sequencing covers 36 bases of the CDR3, shown here with the frame starting at base 1. V ends up 8 bases short and J 2 bases short, with an unmatched junction base count of 6. CDR1 and CDR2 were assigned from the germline V gene as SNHLY and FYNNEI.

This clone was observed many times. No antigen is known for it. The read gets to within 3 residues of the CDR3 end, and the germline J gene fills in the rest. For sequencing input, CVID and control samples contributed equivalent amounts of genomic DNA. For every sample, a 60 bp segment covering the rearranged TCRbeta CDR3 region was amplified and then sequenced. The immunoSEQ assay, a bias-corrected multiplex PCR with high-throughput sequencing, was employed for TCRbeta amplification. In the paper's pipeline: Each unique nucleotide sequence was treated as a clone and annotated with V, D and J genes, copy number and frequency. Sequences were labeled productive if in frame, and non-productive if out of frame or containing stop codons. As previously described, clonality was calculated on the basis of Shannon's entropy. The predicted amino acid sequences of productive clones were used to derive mean CDR3 Kyte-Doolittle hydropathy. Hierarchical clustering of scaled V gene usage was performed with the R hclust function using Manhattan distance and complete linkage. Clone sharing by CDR3 amino acid sequence was assessed by resampling 12 repertoires per group over 100 rounds. The repertoires were screened for some 70 published EBV-specific TCRbeta sequences and 200 to 250 published CMV-specific TCRbeta sequences. After two CVID samples that produced fewer than 10,000 sequences were dropped from the analysis, some 43 CVID repertoires remained. TCRdb obtained this table from immuneACCESS and retained in-frame rearrangements with V and J assigned. These tables miss some clones; where compared with another copy, unresolved V genes account for less than half of the shortfall, and the remainder is unexplained. That table furnishes V, J and clone size, whereas the DNA furnished D and trimming. The table gives roughly 52,000 clones for this sample, with none occurring only once. Of the sample, 3% to 4% is held by the ten largest clones.

Paper-wide results and their limitations: Patient heterogeneity within the CVID cohort put limits on correlating repertoire features with clinical complications. Increased TCRbeta clonality was found in CVID subjects compared with healthy controls (t-test p = 0.018), with the increase being most characteristic of about a third of subjects. Fewer deletions and N-nucleotide insertions were reportedly observed in CVID TCRbeta sequences, and highly modified clones with 13 or more V deletions were reportedly absent from CVID TCRbeta sequences. It was noted by the authors that sequencing of the repertoires of T cell subpopulations would be needed to clarify the cause of the increased clonality in CVID. Even though DNA input was the same, control samples had an average of about 80,000 unique sequences each, compared with 25,000 to 35,000 in CVID samples. CVID subjects shared fewer TCRbeta clones with each other than healthy controls did (p < 0.0001).

The chain was built from TRBV2 and TRBJ2-3; 11 bases in the middle match TRBD2. This sequence was found in a person aged 18-70 years in good health. The sample was peripheral blood mononuclear cells. CDR3 reads: CASRRLAGFTDTQYF. The sequenced part of the CDR3 DNA is TGTGCCAGCCGAAGACTAGCGGGGTTCACAGATACG.